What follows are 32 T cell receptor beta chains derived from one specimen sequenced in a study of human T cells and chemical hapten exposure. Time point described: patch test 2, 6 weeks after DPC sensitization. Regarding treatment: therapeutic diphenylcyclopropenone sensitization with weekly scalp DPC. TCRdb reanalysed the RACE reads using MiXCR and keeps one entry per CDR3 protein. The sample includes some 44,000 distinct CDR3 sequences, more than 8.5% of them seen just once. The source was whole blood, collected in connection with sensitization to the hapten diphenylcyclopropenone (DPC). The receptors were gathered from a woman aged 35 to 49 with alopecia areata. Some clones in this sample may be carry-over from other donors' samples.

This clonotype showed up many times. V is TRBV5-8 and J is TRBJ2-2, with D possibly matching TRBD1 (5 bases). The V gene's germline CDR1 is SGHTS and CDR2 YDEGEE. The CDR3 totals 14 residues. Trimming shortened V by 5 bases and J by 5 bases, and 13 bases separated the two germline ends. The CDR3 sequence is CASSYERTTGELFF. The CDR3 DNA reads TGTGCCAGCAGTTACGAGAGGACAACCGGGGAGCTGTTTTTT.

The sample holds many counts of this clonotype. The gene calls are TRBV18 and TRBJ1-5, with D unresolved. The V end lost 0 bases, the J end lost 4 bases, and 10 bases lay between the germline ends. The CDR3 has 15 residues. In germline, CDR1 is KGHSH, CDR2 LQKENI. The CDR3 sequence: CASSPPGGQNQPQHF. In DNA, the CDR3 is TGTGCCAGCTCACCACCAGGCGGCCAGAATCAGCCCCAGCATTTT.

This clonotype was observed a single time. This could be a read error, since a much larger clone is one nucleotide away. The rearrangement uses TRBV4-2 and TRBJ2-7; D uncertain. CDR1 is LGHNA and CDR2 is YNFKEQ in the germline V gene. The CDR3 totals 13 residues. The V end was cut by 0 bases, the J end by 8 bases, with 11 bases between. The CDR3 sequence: CASSQDARNKQYF. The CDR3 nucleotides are TGTGCCAGCAGCCAAGATGCCAGGAACAAGCAGTACTTC.

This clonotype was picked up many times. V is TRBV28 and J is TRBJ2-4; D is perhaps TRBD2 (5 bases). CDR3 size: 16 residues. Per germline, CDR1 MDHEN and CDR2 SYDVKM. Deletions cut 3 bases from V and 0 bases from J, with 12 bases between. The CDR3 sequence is CASSLTGWVAKNIQYF. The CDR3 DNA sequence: TGTGCCAGCAGTTTGACGGGATGGGTAGCCAAAAACATTCAGTACTTC.

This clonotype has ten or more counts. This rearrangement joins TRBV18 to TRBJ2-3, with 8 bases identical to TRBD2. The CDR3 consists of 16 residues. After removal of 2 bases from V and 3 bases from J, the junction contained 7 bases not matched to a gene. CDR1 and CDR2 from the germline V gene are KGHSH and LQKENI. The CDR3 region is CASSPRTGGLTDTQYF. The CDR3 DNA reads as TGTGCCAGCTCACCAAGGACGGGGGGGCTAACAGATACGCAGTATTTT.

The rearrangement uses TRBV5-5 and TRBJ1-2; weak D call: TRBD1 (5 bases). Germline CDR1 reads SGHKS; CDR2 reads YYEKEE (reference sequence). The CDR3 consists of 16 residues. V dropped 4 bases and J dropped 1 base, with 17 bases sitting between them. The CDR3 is CASSPQRTPINYGYTF. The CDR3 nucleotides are TGTGCCAGCAGCCCACAGAGGACACCTATTAACTATGGCTACACCTTC.

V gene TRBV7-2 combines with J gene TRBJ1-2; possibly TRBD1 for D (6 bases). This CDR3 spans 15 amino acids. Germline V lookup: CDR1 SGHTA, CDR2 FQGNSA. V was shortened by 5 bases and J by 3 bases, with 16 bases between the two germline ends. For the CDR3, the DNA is TGTGCCAGCAGCCGAGACAGGTCTGGCGACTATGGCTACACCTTC. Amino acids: CASSRDRSGDYGYTF.

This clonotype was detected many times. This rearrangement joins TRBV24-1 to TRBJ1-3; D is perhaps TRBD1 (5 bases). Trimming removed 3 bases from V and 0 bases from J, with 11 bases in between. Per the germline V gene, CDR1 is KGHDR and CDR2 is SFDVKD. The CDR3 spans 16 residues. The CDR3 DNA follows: TGTGCCACCAGTGATAGTACAGGTATCTCTGGAAACACCATATATTTT. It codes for CATSDSTGISGNTIYF.

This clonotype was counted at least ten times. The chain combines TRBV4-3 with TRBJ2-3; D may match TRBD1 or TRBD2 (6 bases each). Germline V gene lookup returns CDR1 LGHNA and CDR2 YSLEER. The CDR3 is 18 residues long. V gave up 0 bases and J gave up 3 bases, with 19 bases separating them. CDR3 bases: TGCGCCAGCAGCCAAGATAGAGGGAGGCAGGGGTGGACAGATACGCAGTATTTT. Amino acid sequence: CASSQDRGRQGWTDTQYF.

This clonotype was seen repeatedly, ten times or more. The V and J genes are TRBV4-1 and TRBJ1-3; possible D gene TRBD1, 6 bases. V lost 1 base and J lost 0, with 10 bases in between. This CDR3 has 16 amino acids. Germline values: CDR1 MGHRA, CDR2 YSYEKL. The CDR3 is CASSQGRQASGNTIYF. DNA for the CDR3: TGCGCCAGCAGCCAAGGGAGACAGGCCTCTGGAAACACCATATATTTT.

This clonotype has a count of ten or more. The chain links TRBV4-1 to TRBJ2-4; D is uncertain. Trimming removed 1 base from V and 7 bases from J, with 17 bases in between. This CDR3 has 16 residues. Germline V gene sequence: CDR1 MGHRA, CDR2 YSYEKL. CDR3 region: CASSQVQRPLRNIQYF. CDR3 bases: TGCGCCAGCAGCCAAGTTCAACGGCCCCTTCGGAACATTCAGTACTTC.

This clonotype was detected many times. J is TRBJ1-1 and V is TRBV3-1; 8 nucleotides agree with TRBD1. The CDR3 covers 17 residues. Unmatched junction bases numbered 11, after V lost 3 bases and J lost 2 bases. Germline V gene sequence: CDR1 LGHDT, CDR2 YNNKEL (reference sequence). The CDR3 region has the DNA TGTGCCAGCAGCCACCTTGCCCGGACAGGGATCAACACTGAAGCTTTCTTT. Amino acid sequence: CASSHLARTGINTEAFF.

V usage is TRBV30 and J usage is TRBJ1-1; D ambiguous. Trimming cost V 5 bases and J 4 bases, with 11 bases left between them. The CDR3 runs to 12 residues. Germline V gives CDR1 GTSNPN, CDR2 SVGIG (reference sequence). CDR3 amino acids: CAWGLRGTEAFF. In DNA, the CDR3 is TGTGCCTGGGGGCTCCGGGGCACTGAAGCTTTCTTT.

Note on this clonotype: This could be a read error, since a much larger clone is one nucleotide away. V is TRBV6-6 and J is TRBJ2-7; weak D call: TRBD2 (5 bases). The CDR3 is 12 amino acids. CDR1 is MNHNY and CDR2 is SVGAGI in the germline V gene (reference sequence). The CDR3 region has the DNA TGTGCCAGCAGTTACTCGAACGGGGAGCCGTACTTC. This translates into CASSYSNGEPYF.

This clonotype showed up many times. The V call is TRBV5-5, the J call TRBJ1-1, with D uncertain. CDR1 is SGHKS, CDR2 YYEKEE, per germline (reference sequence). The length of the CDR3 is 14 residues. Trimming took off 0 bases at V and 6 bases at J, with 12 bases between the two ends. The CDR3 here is CASSLGGGTAEAFF. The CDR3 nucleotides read TGTGCCAGCAGCTTGGGAGGCGGTACCGCTGAAGCTTTCTTT.

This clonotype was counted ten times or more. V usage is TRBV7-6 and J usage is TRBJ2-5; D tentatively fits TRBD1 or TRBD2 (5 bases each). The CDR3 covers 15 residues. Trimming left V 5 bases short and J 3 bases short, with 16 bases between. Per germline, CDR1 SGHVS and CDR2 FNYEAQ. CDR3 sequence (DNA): TGTGCCAGCAGCCCTGCCTGGGGGTTCGAAGAGACCCAGTACTTC. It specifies CASSPAWGFEETQYF.

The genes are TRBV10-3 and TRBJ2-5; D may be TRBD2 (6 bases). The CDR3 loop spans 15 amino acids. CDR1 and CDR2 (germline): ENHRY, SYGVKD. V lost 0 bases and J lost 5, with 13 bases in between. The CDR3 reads CAISESAGSRETQYF. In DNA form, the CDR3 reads TGTGCCATCAGTGAGTCTGCGGGATCAAGGGAGACCCAGTACTTC.

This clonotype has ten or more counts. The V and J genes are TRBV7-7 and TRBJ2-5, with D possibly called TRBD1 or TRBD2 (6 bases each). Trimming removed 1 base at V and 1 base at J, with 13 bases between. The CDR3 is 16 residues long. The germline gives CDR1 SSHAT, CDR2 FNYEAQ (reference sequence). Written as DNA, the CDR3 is TGTGCCAGCAGCTTAGGGCCGGGGGCGACCCAAGAGACCCAGTACTTC. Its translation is CASSLGPGATQETQYF.

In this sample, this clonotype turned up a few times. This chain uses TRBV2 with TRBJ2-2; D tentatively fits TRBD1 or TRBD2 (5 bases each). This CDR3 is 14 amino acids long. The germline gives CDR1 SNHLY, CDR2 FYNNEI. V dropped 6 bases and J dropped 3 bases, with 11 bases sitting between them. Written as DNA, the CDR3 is TGTGCCAGCAGCAACGAGGGGTACACCGGGGAGCTGTTTTTT. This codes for CASSNEGYTGELFF.

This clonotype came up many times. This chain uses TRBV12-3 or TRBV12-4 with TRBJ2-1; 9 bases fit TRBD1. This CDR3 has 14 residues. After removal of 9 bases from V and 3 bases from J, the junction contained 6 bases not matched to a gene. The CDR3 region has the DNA TGTGCCAGTAATAGGGACAGGGACTACAATGAGCAGTTCTTC. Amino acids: CASNRDRDYNEQFF.

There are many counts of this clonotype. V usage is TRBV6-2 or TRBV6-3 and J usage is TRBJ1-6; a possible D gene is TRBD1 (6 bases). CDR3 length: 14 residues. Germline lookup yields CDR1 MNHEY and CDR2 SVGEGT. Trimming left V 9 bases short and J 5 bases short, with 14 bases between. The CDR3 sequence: CASKFRGDNSPLHF. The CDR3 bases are TGTGCCAGTAAATTCAGGGGCGATAATTCACCCCTCCACTTT.

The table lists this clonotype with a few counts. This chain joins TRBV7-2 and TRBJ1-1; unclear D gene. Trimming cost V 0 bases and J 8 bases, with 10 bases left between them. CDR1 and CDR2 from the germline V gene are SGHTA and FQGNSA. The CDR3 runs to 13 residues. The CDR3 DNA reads TGTGCCAGCAGCTTAGCGCATAAATGGGAAGCTTTCTTT. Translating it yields CASSLAHKWEAFF.

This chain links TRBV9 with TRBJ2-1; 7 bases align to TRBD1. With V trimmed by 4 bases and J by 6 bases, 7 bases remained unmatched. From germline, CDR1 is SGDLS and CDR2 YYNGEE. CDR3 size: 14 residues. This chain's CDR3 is CASSSIQGLNEQFF. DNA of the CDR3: TGTGCCAGCAGCTCGATACAGGGGCTCAATGAGCAGTTCTTC.

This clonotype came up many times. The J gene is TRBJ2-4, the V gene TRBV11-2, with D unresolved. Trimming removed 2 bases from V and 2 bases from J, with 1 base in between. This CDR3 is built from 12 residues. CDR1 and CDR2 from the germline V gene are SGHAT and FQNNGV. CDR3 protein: CASSLTKNIQYF. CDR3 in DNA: TGTGCCAGCAGCTTAACCAAAAACATTCAGTACTTC.

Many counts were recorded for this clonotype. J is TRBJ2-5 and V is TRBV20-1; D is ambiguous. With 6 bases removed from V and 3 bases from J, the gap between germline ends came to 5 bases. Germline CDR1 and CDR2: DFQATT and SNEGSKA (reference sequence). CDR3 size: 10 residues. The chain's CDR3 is CSAIEETQYF. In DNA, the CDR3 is TGCAGTGCGATCGAAGAGACCCAGTACTTC.

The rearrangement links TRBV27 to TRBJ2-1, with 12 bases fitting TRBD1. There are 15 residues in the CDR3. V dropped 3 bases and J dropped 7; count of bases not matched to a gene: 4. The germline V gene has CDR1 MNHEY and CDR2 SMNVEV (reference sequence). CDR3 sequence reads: CASSLGQGAGNEQFF. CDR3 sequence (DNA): TGTGCCAGCAGTTTGGGACAGGGGGCCGGGAATGAGCAGTTCTTC.

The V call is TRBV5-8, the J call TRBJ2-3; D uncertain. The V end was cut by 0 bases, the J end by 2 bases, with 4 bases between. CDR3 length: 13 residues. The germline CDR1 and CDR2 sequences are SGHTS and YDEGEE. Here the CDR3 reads CASSLGLTDTQYF. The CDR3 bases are TGTGCCAGCAGCTTGGGACTCACAGATACGCAGTATTTT.

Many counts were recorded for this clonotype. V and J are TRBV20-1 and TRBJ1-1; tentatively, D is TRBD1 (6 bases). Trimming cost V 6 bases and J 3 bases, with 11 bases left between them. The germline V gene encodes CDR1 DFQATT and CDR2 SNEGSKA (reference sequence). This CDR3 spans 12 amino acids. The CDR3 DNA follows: TGCAGTGCATGGGCAGGGGACACTGAAGCTTTCTTT. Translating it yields CSAWAGDTEAFF.

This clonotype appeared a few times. This chain's CDR3 is CASSSGTGLMNTEAFF. The CDR3 DNA reads as TGTGCCAGCAGCTCCGGGACAGGCTTGATGAACACTGAAGCTTTCTTT. The V call is TRBV7-2, the J call TRBJ1-1; 8 nucleotides match TRBD1. Germline CDR1 reads SGHTA; CDR2 reads FQGNSA. The J segment lost 0 bases and the V segment lost 4 bases, leaving 7 bases of the junction unmatched. The CDR3 consists of 16 residues.

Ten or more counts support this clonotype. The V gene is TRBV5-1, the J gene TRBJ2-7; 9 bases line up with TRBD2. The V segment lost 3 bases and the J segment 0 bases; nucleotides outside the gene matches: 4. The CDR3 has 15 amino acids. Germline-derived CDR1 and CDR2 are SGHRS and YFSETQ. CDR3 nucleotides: TGCGCCAGCAGCTCCATAGCGGGGGCCTCCTACGAGCAGTACTTC. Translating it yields CASSSIAGASYEQYF.

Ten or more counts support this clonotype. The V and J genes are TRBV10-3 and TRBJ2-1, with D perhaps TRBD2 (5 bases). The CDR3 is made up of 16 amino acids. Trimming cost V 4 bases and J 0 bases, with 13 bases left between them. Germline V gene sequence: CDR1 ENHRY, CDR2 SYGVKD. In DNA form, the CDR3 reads TGTGCCATCAGTGGTCGCTCTAGCTACTCCTACAATGAGCAGTTCTTC. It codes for CAISGRSSYSYNEQFF.

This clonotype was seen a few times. This CDR3 is CASSPASNTGELFF. In nucleotides, the CDR3 is TGTGCCAGCTCACCAGCCAGTAACACCGGGGAGCTGTTTTTT. This chain links TRBV18 with TRBJ2-2; unclear D gene. This CDR3 spans 14 amino acids. Germline loops: CDR1 KGHSH, CDR2 LQKENI. V lost 2 bases to trimming and J lost 2 bases, with 6 bases between them.